This T cell receptor (beta chain) originates from a study of cytomegalovirus exposure and HLA in healthy donors. Study-wide findings and caveats: Reportedly, HLA-A and HLA-B alleles of most subjects were accurately predicted from TCR beta. Published work reported that the classifier diagnosed cytomegalovirus status with high specificity and sensitivity. Highest at DRB1 and lowest at HLA-C, TCR association rates differed among HLA loci in a later analysis. Among TCR sequences, most were rare, though some public TCRs appeared in many donors.

Turning to this clone: Its target is unknown.

Primers for the PCR totalled 60 Vbeta and 13 Jbeta. Assay: immunoSEQ multiplex PCR; the TCRdb copy retains only in-frame clones and omits some. The repertoire holds about 110,000 clones, roughly two thirds seen once, with 2.5% to 3.5% in the top ten. V lost 7 bases and J 0 bases, leaving 14 bases between the germline ends. CDR1 and CDR2 (germline): MDHEN, SYDVKM. CDR3 length equals 15 residues. This receptor was obtained from a female donor in good health and CMV-seronegative. Sequencing used PBMCs. V is TRBV28 and J is TRBJ2-3, with D tentatively TRBD2 (5 bases). The CDR3 loop is CASTLLGQSTDTQYF. The CDR3 region has the DNA TGTGCCAGCACCTTACTAGGGCAGAGCACAGATACGCAGTATTTT. The full variable domain, rest sourced from reference TRBV28 and TRBJ2-3, is DVKVTQSSRYLVKRTGEKVFLECVQDMDHENMFWYRQDPGLGLRLIYFSYDVKMKEKGDIPEGYSVSREKKERFSLILESASTNQTSMYLCASTLLGQSTDTQYFGPGTRLTVL.